The entry that follows covers one T cell receptor (beta chain) sequence. The antigen is not known. This entry belongs to a study of Ad26.COV2.S vaccination and SARS-CoV-2 variants. The assay was immunoSEQ multiplex PCR, and TCRdb's table has in-frame clones only and misses some. The sample lists more than 150,000 clones; around 85% were seen once. General study findings and limits: Across vaccine and placebo recipients, the breadth of non-spike TCRs was similar. Vaccine recipients posted higher spike-specific TCR breadth than their placebo counterparts.

V was pared by 11 bases and J by 6 bases, with 4 bases of the junction left unmatched. Germline V CDR1 and CDR2: SNHLY, FYNNEI. CDR3 length equals 10 residues. This TCR derives from a human donor who had recovered from COVID-19. The input for sequencing was peripheral blood, taken after recovery from COVID-19. The V gene is TRBV2, the J gene TRBJ2-7; 7 bases align to TRBD1. CDR3 protein: CASRGIEQYF. CDR3 in DNA: TGTGCCTCCAGGGGGATCGAGCAGTACTTC.